This T cell receptor beta chain derives from a study of T cells in Graves' hyperthyroidism and ophthalmopathy. Study outcomes and limitations: Most thyroid clonotypes expanded above 0.001 were also detected in blood. From stable hyperthyroidism, ophthalmopathy was separated by a 13 V-J model. The model's output predicted ophthalmopathy at a median of roughly 6 months prior to onset.

This CDR3 is 14 amino acids long. From germline, CDR1 is SEHNR and CDR2 FQNEAQ (reference sequence). After removal of 3 bases from V and 6 bases from J, the junction contained 6 bases not matched to a gene. RNA transcripts were the template for amplifying TCR beta CDR3 regions. The TCR CDR3 first-round RT-PCR relied on the HTBI primer set. Using its own MiXCR run on the multiplex PCR reads, TCRdb lists one record per CDR3 protein. In the table there are 300,000 to 400,000 distinct CDR3 sequences, about 14% of which are singletons. The table lists this clonotype with many counts. The antigen is undetermined. The authors obtained PBMCs from roughly 9.7 ml of fresh peripheral blood.

The TCR was taken from a woman in her 30s with Graves' ophthalmopathy. Sequenced: blood. The chain has TRBV7-9 and TRBJ2-3, with TRBD1 matching over 7 bases. The CDR3 DNA follows: TGTGCCAGCAGCTTTCAGACAGGGCAGGATACGCAGTATTTT. This encodes CASSFQTGQDTQYF.